This record looks at one T cell receptor (beta chain) sequence and its context. This sample was taken from a study of OX40 agonist ivuxolimab in advanced cancers. This table comes from immunoSEQ multiplex PCR, and its TCRdb copy is limited to in-frame clones, with some not included. The sample yields approximately 64,000 clones, approximately 90% seen once. Germline V lookup: CDR1 SGHTS, CDR2 YDEGEE. This CDR3 has 16 residues. Deletions cut 0 bases from V and 2 bases from J, with 12 bases between. The TCR was taken from an adult with an advanced solid tumor such as melanoma, head and neck, liver or kidney cancer. The source material was CD4+ or CD8+ T cells sorted from blood, sampled in a trial of the OX40 agonist ivuxolimab. The V call is TRBV5-8, the J call TRBJ1-5; D gene uncertain. The CDR3: CASSLAGGYGNQPQHF. CDR3 DNA: TGTGCCAGCAGCTTGGCGGGTGGTTACGGCAATCAGCCCCAGCATTTT.